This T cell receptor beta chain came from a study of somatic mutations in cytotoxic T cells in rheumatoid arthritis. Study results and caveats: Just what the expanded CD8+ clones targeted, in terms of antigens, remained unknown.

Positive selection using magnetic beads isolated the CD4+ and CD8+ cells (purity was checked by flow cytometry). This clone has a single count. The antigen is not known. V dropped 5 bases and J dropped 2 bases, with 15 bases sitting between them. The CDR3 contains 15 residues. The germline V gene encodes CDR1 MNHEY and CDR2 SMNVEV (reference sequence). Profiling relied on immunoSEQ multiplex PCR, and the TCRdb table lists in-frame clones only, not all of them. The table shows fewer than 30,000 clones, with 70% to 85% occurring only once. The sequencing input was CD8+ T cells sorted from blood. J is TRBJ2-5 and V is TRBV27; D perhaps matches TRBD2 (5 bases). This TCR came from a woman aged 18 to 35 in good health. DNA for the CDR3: TGTGCCAGCAGTCCCTCGGGGTTGGAACAAGAGACCCAGTACTTC. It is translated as CASSPSGLEQETQYF.